The 10 T cell receptor beta chains in this list originate from one sample, sequenced in a study of OX40 agonist ivuxolimab in advanced cancers. Clones were sequenced by immunoSEQ multiplex PCR, and TCRdb holds only the in-frame ones, with some missing. The table lists 57,000 or so clones, 70% to 90% of them singletons. The material sequenced was CD4+ or CD8+ T cells sorted from blood, taken in a trial of the OX40 agonist ivuxolimab. The receptors derive from an adult with an advanced solid tumor such as melanoma, head and neck, liver or kidney cancer.

The chain has TRBV10-1 and TRBJ2-2; D uncertain. V lost 9 bases to trimming and J lost 4 bases, with 15 bases between them. Germline values: CDR1 WNHNN, CDR2 SYGVQD (reference sequence). The CDR3 length is 14 residues. The CDR3 here is CASSPDWSTGELFF. The CDR3 DNA follows: TGCGCCAGTTCCCCCGACTGGTCCACCGGGGAGCTGTTTTTT.

CDR3: CASRSQTGSTEAFF. The CDR3 nucleotides are TGTGCCAGCAGATCACAAACAGGGAGCACTGAAGCTTTCTTT. The chain employs TRBV25-1 and TRBJ1-1, with D perhaps TRBD1 (6 bases). Trimming pared 6 bases from V and 4 bases from J, leaving 15 bases between. The V gene's germline CDR1 is MGHDK and CDR2 SYGVNS. The CDR3 length is 14 residues.

The chain employs TRBV2 and TRBJ2-1, with D perhaps assigned TRBD1 or TRBD2 (5 bases each). Per the germline V gene, CDR1 is SNHLY and CDR2 is FYNNEI. Trimming left V 8 bases short and J 8 bases short, with 22 bases between. This CDR3 contains 15 residues. The CDR3 spells CASRGSGGARDEQFF. In DNA, the CDR3 is TGTGCCAGCCGTGGGTCTGGGGGTGCTCGGGATGAGCAGTTCTTC.

J is TRBJ2-7 and V is TRBV10-3, with TRBD2 matching 11 bases. This CDR3 spans 14 amino acids. Germline values: CDR1 ENHRY, CDR2 SYGVKD. V was clipped by 3 bases and J by 7 bases; unmatched bases: 5. CDR3 protein: CAISEPVAGGEQYF. The CDR3 DNA sequence: TGTGCCATCAGTGAACCGGTAGCGGGGGGGGAGCAGTACTTC.

This clone was observed many times. This same CDR3 is encoded by further DNA sequences in the sample. The V call is TRBV18, the J call TRBJ2-2; unclear D gene. V lost 4 bases to trimming and J lost 4 bases, with 10 bases between them. The CDR3 spans 14 residues. CDR1 KGHSH and CDR2 LQKENI come from the germline V gene. The CDR3 sequence: CASSQGQTTGELFF. The CDR3 DNA reads TGTGCCAGCTCACAAGGTCAAACCACCGGGGAGCTGTTTTTT.

This clone was counted between two and nine times. The V call is TRBV10-3, the J call TRBJ1-2, with unresolved D. The CDR3 covers 13 residues. Germline V lookup: CDR1 ENHRY, CDR2 SYGVKD. Between the trimmed V and J ends, which lost 10 bases and 8 bases, there was a span of 20 bases. DNA for the CDR3: TGTGCCACACGGACGGAGGGAATCCGAGGCTACACCTTC. Its protein is CATRTEGIRGYTF.

V and J are TRBV11-2 and TRBJ2-7; TRBD2 might be the D (5 bases). The germline gives CDR1 SGHAT, CDR2 FQNNGV. Trimming shortened V by 4 bases and J by 0 bases, and 16 bases separated the two germline ends. The CDR3 has 16 amino acids. DNA for the CDR3: TGTGCCAGCAGCTCCCCGTCTCTTGAGGGCTCCTACGAGCAGTACTTC. This encodes CASSSPSLEGSYEQYF.

The genes are TRBV5-6 and TRBJ2-3; D is undetermined. Germline V lookup: CDR1 SGHDT, CDR2 YYEEEE. The length of the CDR3 is 12 residues. The V and J ends lost 6 bases and 6 bases respectively, with 11 bases between them. The CDR3 region is CASTLGLDTQYF. The CDR3 DNA sequence: TGTGCCAGCACCCTGGGCCTCGATACGCAGTATTTT.

V and J are TRBV18 and TRBJ2-7; TRBD2 might be the D (5 bases). The germline V gene has CDR1 KGHSH and CDR2 LQKENI. The CDR3 consists of 15 residues. The germline V and J ends were trimmed by 3 bases and 0 bases, with 12 bases remaining between them. The CDR3, as DNA: TGTGCCAGCTCACCTGGAGGCAGTTACTCCTACGAGCAGTACTTC. Residues: CASSPGGSYSYEQYF.

The chain employs TRBV2 and TRBJ2-2, with 7 bases that match TRBD1. After removal of 8 bases from V and 0 bases from J, the junction contained 3 bases not matched to a gene. CDR3 size: 14 residues. Looked up from germline, CDR1 is SNHLY and CDR2 is FYNNEI. CDR3 in DNA: TGTGCCAGCCACAGGGGTTCGAACACCGGGGAGCTGTTTTTT. The encoded protein is CASHRGSNTGELFF.